The 29 T cell receptor beta chains below all came from one sample that was sequenced in a study of blood T cells in healthy people across ages. A second roughly 7 to 11 cycle PCR used barcoded and J-beta primers. TCRdb independently ran MiXCR on the 5' RACE reads; one entry per CDR3 protein. This sample yields around 1,500,000 distinct CDR3 sequences, of which 28% are seen a single time; 7.7% belongs to the top ten. Sequencing was performed on blood. The receptors originated from a woman aged 25 to 39 in good health.

This sequence joins TRBV12-3 or TRBV12-4 and TRBJ2-7; D unclear. V shed 5 bases and J shed 3 bases, with 11 bases lying between them. The CDR3 length is 13 residues. CDR3 loop: CASSPGFVYEQYF. The CDR3 DNA is TGTGCCAGCAGTCCTGGGTTTGTCTACGAGCAGTACTTC.

There are many counts of this clonotype. V is TRBV5-1 and J is TRBJ2-1; 7 positions agree with TRBD1. This CDR3 spans 15 amino acids. Germline V gene sequence: CDR1 SGHRS, CDR2 YFSETQ. V was pared by 4 bases and J by 2 bases, with 6 bases of the junction left unmatched. The CDR3 DNA sequence: TGCGCCAGCAGCCTACGGACAGGCCCCTACAATGAGCAGTTCTTC. Its translation is CASSLRTGPYNEQFF.

This clonotype was detected only a few times. The chain combines TRBV2 with TRBJ1-2; TRBD1 aligns across 9 bases. Germline V CDR1 and CDR2: SNHLY, FYNNEI. With 7 bases clipped from V and 5 bases from J, the junction kept 5 bases outside the gene matches. The CDR3 contains 13 residues. CDR3 in DNA: TGTGCCAGCAAGTCGGGACAGGGTTATGGCTACACCTTC. Its translation: CASKSGQGYGYTF.

This chain connects TRBV11-2 to TRBJ2-3; no firm D call. The CDR3 has 16 residues. With 0 bases removed from V and 5 bases from J, the gap between germline ends came to 15 bases. CDR1 and CDR2 from the germline V gene are SGHAT and FQNNGV. CDR3 sequence reads: CASSLEVGQIGDTQYF. The DNA of the CDR3 is TGTGCCAGCAGCTTAGAAGTCGGTCAGATTGGAGATACGCAGTATTTT. The full variable domain, with the rest looked up from reference TRBV11-2 and TRBJ2-3, is EAGVAQSPRYKIIEKRQSVAFWCNPISGHATLYWYQQILGQGPKLLIQFQNNGVVDDSQLPKDRFSAERLKGVDSTLKIQPAKLEDSAVYLCASSLEVGQIGDTQYFGPGTRLTVL.

This clonotype was seen more than once but under ten times. The rearrangement uses TRBV5-1 and TRBJ2-7, with a possible D match to TRBD1 (5 bases). This CDR3 spans 13 amino acids. In germline, CDR1 is SGHRS, CDR2 YFSETQ. Deletions cut 6 bases from V and 4 bases from J, with 14 bases between. Here the CDR3 DNA reads TGCGCCAGCATGGACCCAGGGAAGTACGAGCAGTACTTC. This gives the protein CASMDPGKYEQYF.

In nucleotides, the CDR3 is TGTGCCAGTGCCCTTTGGGGGAACACCGGGGAGCTGTTTTTT. Its protein is CASALWGNTGELFF. This chain connects TRBV28 to TRBJ2-2; D is ambiguous. Germline CDR1 and CDR2: MDHEN and SYDVKM. This CDR3 contains 14 residues. The V gene lost 9 bases and the J gene lost 1 base, with 12 bases spanning the gap.

V is TRBV20-1 and J is TRBJ2-5, with 9 bases that match TRBD2. V lost 3 bases to trimming and J lost 11 bases; unmatched junction nucleotides: 13. This CDR3 has 14 residues. The germline V gene encodes CDR1 DFQATT and CDR2 SNEGSKA (reference sequence). In DNA form, the CDR3 reads TGCAGTGCTAGCCGGCGGGAGGGCATCAATGAGCAGTACTTC. Its protein product is CSASRREGINEQYF.

The gene calls are TRBV2 and TRBJ2-3, with D possibly TRBD1 on 6 matching bases. Trimming shortened V by 7 bases and J by 2 bases, and 19 bases separated the two germline ends. This CDR3 region has 16 residues. The germline gives CDR1 SNHLY, CDR2 FYNNEI. CDR3 protein: CASIPQATGDTDTQYF. The CDR3 bases are TGTGCCAGCATCCCTCAGGCGACAGGAGACACAGATACGCAGTATTTT.

This clonotype was found many times. The chain employs TRBV29-1 and TRBJ2-5, with 8 bases lining up with TRBD1. CDR3 size: 15 residues. From germline, CDR1 is SQVTM and CDR2 ANQGSEA. V trimming: 1 base; J trimming: 0 bases; junction bases outside the gene matches: 4. The CDR3 loop is CSVEAGQGDQETQYF. The CDR3 DNA reads TGCAGCGTTGAAGCAGGACAGGGTGACCAAGAGACCCAGTACTTC.

A word on this clonotype: Relative to the germline gene, one junction end is altered; a read error may explain this. This chain connects TRBV3-1 to TRBJ2-3; D unclear. The length of the CDR3 is 12 residues. Per the germline V gene, CDR1 is LGHDT and CDR2 is YNNKEL (reference sequence). The DNA for the CDR3 is TGTGTCAGCAGCCAATCCGGAGATACGCAGTATTTT. This translates into CVSSQSGDTQYF.

This clonotype came up once. A much larger clone differs by one base, so this may be a read error. The gene calls are TRBV20-1 and TRBJ2-7; weak D call: TRBD1 (5 bases). From germline, CDR1 is DFQATT and CDR2 SNEGSKA (reference sequence). The CDR3 has 14 residues. The ends were cut back, 3 bases at V and 3 bases at J, with 15 bases in the middle. The CDR3 loop reads CSARRSAGFYEQYF. The CDR3 region has the DNA TGCAGTGCTAGGAGGAGCGCAGGGTTCTACGAGCAGTACTTC.

The chain joins TRBV7-9 to TRBJ1-1; D uncertain. The CDR3 extends over 14 amino acids. CDR1 and CDR2 from the germline V gene are SEHNR and FQNEAQ (reference sequence). V was pared by 10 bases and J by 1 base, with 16 bases between. The CDR3 here is CATPRDWKNTEAFF. The CDR3 DNA is TGTGCCACCCCGCGGGATTGGAAGAACACTGAAGCTTTCTTT.

The CDR3 DNA reads as TGCAGTGCTAGAATGGCCGGGGGGCCCCTTACCGGGGAGCTGTTTTTT. Translated, it gives CSARMAGGPLTGELFF. This chain uses TRBV20-1 with TRBJ2-2; D is possibly TRBD2 (7 bases). Germline loops: CDR1 DFQATT, CDR2 SNEGSKA (reference sequence). Deletions cut 2 bases from V and 5 bases from J, with 18 bases between. The CDR3 loop spans 16 amino acids.

This clonotype was found many times. This sequence joins TRBV15 and TRBJ2-5; 8 bases fit TRBD1. Germline V gene lookup returns CDR1 LNHNV and CDR2 YYDKDF (reference sequence). J was trimmed by 2 bases and V by 0 bases; bases with no gene match: 2. The CDR3 consists of 15 residues. CDR3 residues: CATSRDGQGQETQYF. The CDR3 DNA follows: TGTGCCACCAGCAGAGATGGACAGGGACAAGAGACCCAGTACTTC.

The chain couples TRBV28 to TRBJ1-2, with a tentative D call TRBD1 (6 bases). CDR3 length equals 16 residues. V dropped 8 bases and J dropped 0 bases, with 19 bases sitting between them. Per germline, CDR1 MDHEN and CDR2 SYDVKM. As DNA, the CDR3 is TGTGCCAGCGCCCACTTGGGGGGGGCGGCTAACTATGGCTACACCTTC. It specifies CASAHLGGAANYGYTF.

This clonotype was seen more than once but under ten times. This chain joins TRBV20-1 and TRBJ1-4; D is possibly TRBD1 (6 bases). Germline loops: CDR1 DFQATT, CDR2 SNEGSKA (reference sequence). This CDR3 is built from 16 residues. Trimming removed 5 bases from V and 7 bases from J, with 23 bases in between. The CDR3 spells CSAEGGGVVGGEKLFF. DNA of the CDR3: TGCAGTGCTGAGGGGGGCGGAGTGGTAGGTGGTGAAAAACTGTTTTTT.

Worth noting for this clonotype: Being one base from a much bigger clone, this may be a read error. The chain couples TRBV12-3 or TRBV12-4 to TRBJ2-6; possibly TRBD1 or TRBD2 for D (5 bases each). V lost 3 bases, J lost 5 bases, and 17 bases lay in between. CDR3 size: 17 residues. The CDR3 loop is CASSLGTGRVRANVLTF. The CDR3 DNA reads TGTGCCAGCAGTTTGGGGACCGGACGCGTCCGGGCCAACGTCCTGACTTTC.

This clonotype came up a few times. V and J are TRBV9 and TRBJ2-3, with 14 positions matching TRBD2. Trimming removed 4 bases from V and 4 bases from J; junction bases left unmatched: 8. The CDR3 has 17 residues. Germline loops: CDR1 SGDLS, CDR2 YYNGEE. CDR3 region: CASSQQPGLAGADTQYF. CDR3 sequence (DNA): TGTGCCAGCAGCCAACAGCCGGGACTAGCGGGAGCAGATACGCAGTATTTT.

The V call is TRBV7-2, the J call TRBJ2-1; no definite D call. Germline CDR1 and CDR2: SGHTA and FQGNSA. CDR3 length equals 15 residues. Trimming left V 5 bases short and J 3 bases short, with 14 bases between. The CDR3 nucleotides are TGTGCCAGCAGCCAACCAACACCGGGCTACAATGAGCAGTTCTTC. It translates to CASSQPTPGYNEQFF.

This clonotype showed up just a few times. The chain employs TRBV12-3 or TRBV12-4 and TRBJ1-4; D ambiguous. The CDR3 covers 13 residues. V was cut by 6 bases and J by 8 bases, with 13 bases left in between. Written as DNA, the CDR3 is TGTGCCAGCAGCGAGGGCGTTGGGGAAAAACTGTTTTTT. Protein product: CASSEGVGEKLFF.

J is TRBJ1-1 and V is TRBV10-2; a weak D match, TRBD1 (5 bases). The CDR3 extends over 14 amino acids. Between the trimmed V and J ends, which lost 5 bases and 1 base, there was a span of 11 bases. Germline V gives CDR1 WSHSY, CDR2 SAAADI. CDR3 loop: CASSRQHPNTEAFF. In DNA, the CDR3 is TGCGCCAGCAGTCGACAGCACCCGAACACTGAAGCTTTCTTT.

This chain uses TRBV4-1 with TRBJ1-4; 8 bases align to TRBD1. Trimming at V came to 1 base and at J to 7 bases, leaving 8 bases not matched to a gene. CDR3 length: 16 amino acids. In germline, CDR1 is MGHRA, CDR2 YSYEKL. The CDR3 spells CASSQVQGALSEKLFF. CDR3 nucleotide sequence: TGCGCCAGCAGCCAAGTCCAGGGGGCGCTGTCTGAAAAACTGTTTTTT.

The table lists this clonotype with a few counts. This rearrangement joins TRBV20-1 to TRBJ1-4; no definite D call. Between the trimmed V and J ends, which lost 6 bases and 8 bases, there was a span of 22 bases. CDR1 DFQATT and CDR2 SNEGSKA come from the germline V gene (reference sequence). This CDR3 has 15 amino acids. The CDR3 nucleotides read TGCAGTGCAAAAACCGCTCAAGGGAGGGTAGAAAAACTGTTTTTT. Encoded protein: CSAKTAQGRVEKLFF.

A word on this clonotype: With a much larger clone just one base away, this may be a read error. The CDR3 loop is CASRYKDIQFF. CDR3 DNA: TGTGCCAGCAGGTACAAGGACATTCAGTTCTTC. V is TRBV25-1 and J is TRBJ2-1, with D perhaps TRBD1 (5 bases). The CDR3 consists of 11 residues. The germline V gene has CDR1 MGHDK and CDR2 SYGVNS. The V and J ends lost 6 bases and 13 bases respectively, with 13 bases between them. The variable domain in full, completed from reference TRBV25-1 and TRBJ2-1, reads EADIYQTPRYLVIGTGKKITLECSQTMGHDKMYWYQQDPGMELHLIHYSYGVNSTEKGDLSSESTVSRIRTEHFPLTLESARPSHTSQYLCASRYKDIQFFGPGTRLTVL.

As regards this clonotype: A much larger clone differs from this one at a single base, so this may be a read error. The rearrangement uses TRBV7-2 and TRBJ2-4; D possibly corresponds to TRBD2 (6 bases). The CDR3 sequence is 13 residues long. Germline CDR1 is SGHTA and CDR2 is FQGNSA. This CDR3 is CANSLVTEGRQYF. CDR3 nucleotide sequence: TGTGCCAACAGCTTAGTTACGGAGGGCCGTCAGTACTTC.

This clonotype was detected only a few times. Compared with germline, one end of the junction differs, possibly owing to a read error. The chain recombines TRBV20-1 with TRBJ1-2; the D is unclear. Germline values: CDR1 DFQATT, CDR2 SNEGSKA (reference sequence). This CDR3 spans 13 amino acids. The CDR3 nucleotides are TGCGGTGCCCGACCGGAAAGGAACTATGGCTACACCTTC. It encodes CGARPERNYGYTF.

The chain carries TRBV7-3 and TRBJ2-3; TRBD2 matches 13 bases. The germline V gene encodes CDR1 SGHTA and CDR2 FQGTGA. J was trimmed by 5 bases and V by 1 base; bases with no gene match: 3. The CDR3 runs to 16 residues. The CDR3 loop is CASSLKLAGGQDTQYF. CDR3 nucleotide sequence: TGTGCCAGCAGCTTAAAACTAGCGGGGGGGCAAGATACGCAGTATTTT.

The chain employs TRBV3-1 and TRBJ2-1; D possibly corresponds to TRBD2 (5 bases). V gave up 0 bases and J gave up 4 bases, with 10 bases separating them. Germline CDR1 reads LGHDT; CDR2 reads YNNKEL (reference sequence). CDR3 length equals 15 residues. The CDR3 DNA follows: TGTGCCAGCAGCCAAGAGAGGGCGGATTACAATGAGCAGTTCTTC. Protein sequence: CASSQERADYNEQFF.

This clonotype showed up many times. This chain connects TRBV4-1 to TRBJ2-7; the match to TRBD2 covers 8 bases. Germline assignment: CDR1 MGHRA and CDR2 YSYEKL. Unmatched junction bases numbered 10, after V lost 0 bases and J lost 6 bases. The CDR3 is made up of 16 amino acids. CDR3 bases: TGCGCCAGCAGCCAAGAGCCCATCGCGGGGGGTGTCGAGCAGTACTTC. Amino acid sequence: CASSQEPIAGGVEQYF.